The 23 T cell receptor beta chains in this list originate from one sample, sequenced in a study of blood T cell repertoires in COVID-19. Sequenced by immunoSEQ multiplex PCR; TCRdb stores in-frame clones only, minus some. The profile shows under 200,000 clones, 70% to 90% of them singletons. The sample consisted of peripheral blood. Receptor source: a woman aged 55-69 years with COVID-19, enrolled during active disease.

The V call is TRBV24-1, the J call TRBJ2-7, with 9 nucleotides matching TRBD1. This CDR3 region has 16 residues. CDR1 and CDR2 from the germline V gene are KGHDR and SFDVKD. J was trimmed by 2 bases and V by 4 bases; bases with no gene match: 8. CDR3 amino acids: CATSDSGTGFTYEQYF. The CDR3 bases are TGTGCCACCAGTGACTCCGGGACAGGGTTCACCTACGAGCAGTACTTC.

The J gene is TRBJ2-7, the V gene TRBV13; no firm D call. CDR3 length: 13 residues. V lost 2 bases and J 3 bases, leaving 8 bases between the germline ends. Germline V gene lookup returns CDR1 PRHDT and CDR2 FYEKMQ (reference sequence). The CDR3, as DNA: TGTGCCAGCAGCTTAAATAGAAACTACGAGCAGTACTTC. Protein: CASSLNRNYEQYF.

The rearrangement uses TRBV18 and TRBJ1-5; no clear D. V lost 4 bases, J lost 5 bases, and 6 bases lay in between. CDR3 length: 12 residues. Germline CDR1 KGHSH, CDR2 LQKENI. The CDR3 spells CASSLRDQPQHF. CDR3 nucleotides: TGTGCCAGCTCACTCCGGGATCAGCCCCAGCATTTT.

This sequence joins TRBV20-1 and TRBJ2-7, with 11 bases that match TRBD2. This CDR3 spans 15 amino acids. Trimming cost V 3 bases and J 6 bases; bases outside gene matches: 10. Germline CDR1 DFQATT, CDR2 SNEGSKA (reference sequence). Here the CDR3 DNA reads TGCAGTGCTAGTGCCCCTAAAGGACTAGCGGGCGAGCAGTACTTC. Translating it yields CSASAPKGLAGEQYF.

V usage is TRBV29-1 and J usage is TRBJ2-7, with 8 positions matching TRBD1. The CDR3 extends over 14 amino acids. Germline assignment: CDR1 SQVTM and CDR2 ANQGSEA. CDR3 loop: CTYYRTGWSYEQYF. The CDR3 nucleotides read TGCACATACTATAGGACAGGGTGGTCCTACGAGCAGTACTTC.

The chain couples TRBV7-2 to TRBJ1-2; 9 nucleotides line up with TRBD1. The CDR3 spans 13 residues. Germline-derived CDR1 and CDR2 are SGHTA and FQGNSA. With 8 bases clipped from V and 4 bases from J, the junction kept 5 bases outside the gene matches. CDR3 loop: CASGKQGAYGYTF. The CDR3 DNA sequence: TGTGCCAGCGGTAAACAGGGGGCCTATGGCTACACCTTC.

The genes are TRBV19 and TRBJ1-5, with TRBD1 identical over 10 bases. The CDR3 contains 15 residues. Germline assignment: CDR1 LNHDA and CDR2 SQIVND (reference sequence). V trimming: 3 bases; J trimming: 6 bases; junction bases outside the gene matches: 5. The DNA of the CDR3 is TGTGCCAGTAGTATGACAGGGGGCTTTCGTCAGCCCCAGCATTTT. This translates into CASSMTGGFRQPQHF.

The chain uses TRBV5-6 and TRBJ2-2, with 8 bases aligning to TRBD1. Germline CDR1 reads SGHDT; CDR2 reads YYEEEE. This CDR3 contains 15 residues. V gave up 0 bases and J gave up 7 bases; unmatched junction bases: 5. The CDR3 coding sequence is TGTGCCAGCAGCTTGGTGGACAGGGAAATCGGGGAGCTGTTTTTT. Its translation is CASSLVDREIGELFF.

The V gene is TRBV9, the J gene TRBJ2-2, with D possibly being TRBD1 (5 bases). CDR3 length: 15 amino acids. CDR1 is SGDLS, CDR2 YYNGEE, per germline. The V end was cut by 0 bases, the J end by 0 bases, with 6 bases between. The CDR3 DNA is TGTGCCAGCAGCGTAGCGACAGCGAACACCGGGGAGCTGTTTTTT. This translates into CASSVATANTGELFF.

This chain connects TRBV7-2 to TRBJ2-7; 9 nucleotides line up with TRBD1. With V trimmed by 6 bases and J by 2 bases, 5 bases remained unmatched. Germline values: CDR1 SGHTA, CDR2 FQGNSA. The CDR3 has 14 amino acids. Here the CDR3 reads CASRTDRGTYEQYF. Here the CDR3 DNA reads TGTGCCAGCAGAACCGACAGGGGGACCTACGAGCAGTACTTC.

This chain uses TRBV6-5 with TRBJ1-6, with D unclear. CDR3 length: 12 residues. V dropped 4 bases and J dropped 7 bases, with 5 bases sitting between them. Germline V CDR1 and CDR2: MNHEY, SVGAGI. The CDR3 reads CASSFQNSPLHF. CDR3 bases: TGTGCCAGCAGTTTTCAAAATTCACCCCTCCACTTT.

This rearrangement joins TRBV29-1 to TRBJ1-1; D possibly corresponds to TRBD1 (5 bases). From germline, CDR1 is SQVTM and CDR2 ANQGSEA. V was trimmed by 4 bases and J by 3 bases, leaving 9 bases between them. The CDR3 extends over 12 amino acids. The DNA for the CDR3 is TGCAGCGTTGGGGGCTGGGACACTGAAGCTTTCTTT. The encoded protein is CSVGGWDTEAFF. The whole variable domain, remainder taken from reference TRBV29-1 and TRBJ1-1, is SAVISQKPSRDICQRGTSLTIQCQVDSQVTMMFWYRQQPGQSLTLIATANQGSEATYESGFVIDKFPISRPNLTFSTLTVSNMSPEDSSIYLCSVGGWDTEAFFGQGTRLTVV.

The rearrangement uses TRBV24-1 and TRBJ2-7, with 12 bases aligning to TRBD2. After removal of 4 bases from V and 5 bases from J, the junction contained 8 bases not matched to a gene. The CDR3 runs 16 residues. Germline CDR1 is KGHDR and CDR2 is SFDVKD. CDR3 sequence (DNA): TGTGCCACCAGTGACTCTGGGACTAGCGGGCCCCACGAGCAGTACTTC. This codes for CATSDSGTSGPHEQYF.

The J gene is TRBJ2-3, the V gene TRBV24-1, with 7 positions matching TRBD1. Germline V gene lookup returns CDR1 KGHDR and CDR2 SFDVKD. This CDR3 spans 16 amino acids. Losses at the gene ends were 6 bases for V and 4 bases for J; bases not matched to a gene: 12. The CDR3 is CATSRPQGFAPDTQYF. The CDR3 region has the DNA TGTGCCACCAGTCGGCCACAGGGGTTTGCACCAGATACGCAGTATTTT.

This clone was counted a single time. The chain links TRBV7-2 to TRBJ2-5; maybe TRBD2 (6 bases). In germline, CDR1 is SGHTA, CDR2 FQGNSA. With 3 bases removed from V and 6 bases from J, the gap between germline ends came to 17 bases. This CDR3 has 15 amino acids. The CDR3 sequence: CASSLPGAGGKTQYF. The CDR3 nucleotides are TGTGCCAGCAGCTTGCCGGGAGCGGGTGGGAAGACCCAGTACTTC.

V usage is TRBV6-6 and J usage is TRBJ2-1; 7 bases map to TRBD1. Unmatched junction bases numbered 10, after V lost 11 bases and J lost 3 bases. The germline CDR1 and CDR2 sequences are MNHNY and SVGAGI (reference sequence). The CDR3 has 14 residues. CDR3 region: CAVTQGIYYNEQFF. CDR3 bases: TGTGCCGTCACACAGGGGATATACTACAATGAGCAGTTCTTC.

V usage is TRBV15 and J usage is TRBJ1-6; 7 nucleotides agree with TRBD1. V gave up 0 bases and J gave up 0 bases; unmatched junction bases: 5. Germline V gene lookup returns CDR1 LNHNV and CDR2 YYDKDF (reference sequence). The CDR3 consists of 18 residues. Written as DNA, the CDR3 is TGTGCCACCAGCAGAGATCGGGACAGAAGCTCCTATAATTCACCCCTCCACTTT. It translates to CATSRDRDRSSYNSPLHF.

The genes are TRBV19 and TRBJ1-5; D is undetermined. Looked up from germline, CDR1 is LNHDA and CDR2 is SQIVND (reference sequence). The CDR3 is 16 amino acids. The V end was cut by 2 bases, the J end by 4 bases, with 15 bases between. The CDR3 coding sequence is TGTGCCAGTAGTATATCCCGGCAGTTGACAAATCAGCCCCAGCATTTT. Translated: CASSISRQLTNQPQHF.

The chain couples TRBV5-4 to TRBJ2-7; D might be TRBD1 (6 bases). CDR1 is SGHNT and CDR2 is YYREEE in the germline V gene (reference sequence). The ends were cut back, 0 bases at V and 3 bases at J, with 7 bases in the middle. The CDR3 covers 13 residues. The CDR3, as DNA: TGTGCCAGCAGCTTGGCGACAGGCTACGAGCAGTACTTC. It yields the protein CASSLATGYEQYF.

This clone was picked up one time. J is TRBJ2-5 and V is TRBV2, with TRBD1 matching over 10 bases. CDR3 length equals 16 residues. Germline lookup yields CDR1 SNHLY and CDR2 FYNNEI. V was clipped by 2 bases and J by 5 bases; unmatched bases: 8. This CDR3 reads CASSEYGDRGGETQYF. The DNA of the CDR3 is TGTGCCAGCAGTGAATATGGGGACAGGGGAGGGGAGACCCAGTACTTC.

V gene TRBV9 combines with J gene TRBJ2-1; D perhaps matches TRBD2 (6 bases). Trimming stripped 3 bases from V and 0 bases from J, with 10 bases between. Germline V gene sequence: CDR1 SGDLS, CDR2 YYNGEE. There are 15 residues in the CDR3. The CDR3 protein is CASSASASSYNEQFF. The CDR3 region has the DNA TGTGCCAGCAGCGCTAGCGCCAGCTCCTACAATGAGCAGTTCTTC.

This clone is a singleton in its sample. The CDR3 spells CASSLGDRGDYGYTF. The CDR3 DNA follows: TGCGCCAGCAGCCTGGGGGACAGGGGCGATTATGGCTACACCTTC. This chain joins TRBV4-1 and TRBJ1-2, with TRBD1 matching 10 bases. Germline V gene lookup returns CDR1 MGHRA and CDR2 YSYEKL. This CDR3 contains 15 residues. The ends lost 4 bases at V and 5 bases at J; junction bases unmatched: 7.

V gene TRBV20-1 combines with J gene TRBJ1-5; TRBD1 matches 7 bases. V gave up 3 bases and J gave up 0 bases; unmatched junction bases: 8. The CDR3 sequence is 16 residues long. Looked up from germline, CDR1 is DFQATT and CDR2 is SNEGSKA (reference sequence). CDR3 in amino acids: CSASLWDSASNQPQHF. The CDR3 DNA is TGCAGTGCTAGTTTATGGGACAGTGCTAGCAATCAGCCCCAGCATTTT.